Following are 26 T cell receptor beta chains from one sample sequenced in a study of shared clonotypes between healthy human individuals. The protocol was immunoSEQ multiplex PCR, while the TCRdb copy is restricted to in-frame clones and leaves out a portion. Counted here are around 1.4 million clones, approximately 98.5% occurring once; the ten biggest clones make up 0.36%. Sequenced material: naive CD4+ T cells sorted from blood. Sample subset: CD45RA+ positively selected. These TCRs come from a man in his thirties or forties in good health.

This chain joins TRBV11-3 and TRBJ2-2, with 10 bases that match TRBD2. The CDR3 covers 19 residues. The ends lost 0 bases at V and 5 bases at J; junction bases unmatched: 12. CDR1 and CDR2 from the germline V gene are SGHNT and YENEEA. For the CDR3, the DNA is TGTGCCAGCAGCTTAGATCTTTGGACTAGCGGAGAGAAGACCGGGGAGCTGTTTTTT. Protein product: CASSLDLWTSGEKTGELFF.

The V call is TRBV11-2, the J call TRBJ1-4; D remains ambiguous. Germline CDR1 SGHAT, CDR2 FQNNGV. V was clipped by 5 bases and J by 2 bases, with 12 bases between them. The CDR3 loop spans 15 amino acids. As DNA, the CDR3 is TGTGCCAGCAGCCCCAGACTACGTACTAATGAAAAACTGTTTTTT. It translates to CASSPRLRTNEKLFF.

The gene calls are TRBV15 and TRBJ2-7, with unresolved D. This CDR3 contains 13 residues. V was trimmed by 6 bases and J by 4 bases, leaving 13 bases between them. The germline V gene has CDR1 LNHNV and CDR2 YYDKDF (reference sequence). The CDR3 reads CATSIGRIYEQYF. For the CDR3, the DNA is TGTGCCACCAGTATAGGACGGATATACGAGCAGTACTTC.

The V and J genes are TRBV15 and TRBJ2-7; 7 positions match TRBD2. The V gene's germline CDR1 is LNHNV and CDR2 YYDKDF (reference sequence). The trim removed 5 bases at V and 7 bases at J, leaving 11 bases unmatched. The CDR3 sequence is 14 residues long. The CDR3 DNA reads TGTGCCACCAGCCCCCGGCGGGGGTGGAAAGAGCAGTACTTC. It specifies CATSPRRGWKEQYF.

The chain couples TRBV28 to TRBJ2-3; 8 positions agree with TRBD2. The CDR3 is made up of 14 amino acids. Germline V CDR1 and CDR2: MDHEN, SYDVKM. The CDR3 DNA sequence: TGTGCGAGCTCCGGGAGGGGGGTCACAGATACGCAGTATTTT. Amino acids: CASSGRGVTDTQYF.

The gene calls are TRBV18 and TRBJ1-1; 9 bases are shared with TRBD1. Losses at the gene ends were 0 bases for V and 5 bases for J; bases not matched to a gene: 4. The CDR3 contains 15 residues. Germline-derived CDR1 and CDR2 are KGHSH and LQKENI. CDR3 nucleotide sequence: TGTGCCAGCTCACCACCCCACAGGGGGCGAACTGAAGCTTTCTTT. Translation: CASSPPHRGRTEAFF.

Only one count was recorded for this clone. In DNA form, the CDR3 reads TGTGCCAGCAGCACCTTGAGAGATACGCAGTATTTT. Translated, it gives CASSTLRDTQYF. The chain joins TRBV9 to TRBJ2-3; D is ambiguous. This CDR3 spans 12 amino acids. Germline V gene data show CDR1 as SGDLS and CDR2 as YYNGEE. V was clipped by 4 bases and J by 5 bases, with 8 bases between them.

This chain links TRBV5-1 with TRBJ2-7; D may match TRBD1 or TRBD2 (5 bases each). V was clipped by 4 bases and J by 4 bases, with 12 bases between them. Germline CDR1 and CDR2: SGHRS and YFSETQ. This CDR3 is 13 amino acids long. The CDR3 DNA follows: TGCGCCAGCAGCCCCGGGACGGTGTACGAGCAGTACTTC. Protein sequence: CASSPGTVYEQYF.

The chain joins TRBV9 to TRBJ2-7, with D perhaps matching TRBD2 (6 bases). The germline V and J ends were trimmed by 0 bases and 6 bases, with 10 bases remaining between them. Germline loops: CDR1 SGDLS, CDR2 YYNGEE. The CDR3 contains 13 residues. The CDR3 DNA is TGTGCCAGCAGCGTAGCGGGGGACCTCGAGCAGTACTTC. It yields the protein CASSVAGDLEQYF.

In its sample, this clone was seen once. The V call is TRBV10-1, the J call TRBJ2-3; 12 nucleotides line up with TRBD2. Germline loops: CDR1 WNHNN, CDR2 SYGVQD (reference sequence). CDR3 length: 15 amino acids. V gave up 5 bases and J gave up 5 bases; unmatched junction bases: 5. The chain's CDR3 is CASSQRLAGEDTQYF. The DNA for the CDR3 is TGCGCCAGCAGTCAACGACTAGCGGGAGAAGATACGCAGTATTTT.

V and J are TRBV30 and TRBJ2-7; 10 bases align to TRBD2. J gave up 4 bases and V 3 bases, and 6 bases lay outside the gene matches. This CDR3 is built from 14 residues. The germline V gene encodes CDR1 GTSNPN and CDR2 SVGIG (reference sequence). Here the CDR3 DNA reads TGTGCCTGGAGCCACCCTAGCGGGGGATACGAGCAGTACTTC. This sequence encodes CAWSHPSGGYEQYF.

The chain has TRBV7-3 and TRBJ2-1; perhaps TRBD2 as D (5 bases). This CDR3 has 13 amino acids. Germline lookup yields CDR1 SGHTA and CDR2 FQGTGA. V lost 5 bases to trimming and J lost 12 bases, with 17 bases between them. The CDR3 DNA is TGTGCCAGCAGCCCCGCGACCACTAGTGCGCAGTTCTTC. Its translation: CASSPATTSAQFF.

The chain joins TRBV5-6 to TRBJ2-3, with D hard to call. The V end was cut by 7 bases, the J end by 3 bases, with 15 bases between. This CDR3 comprises 14 residues. CDR1 and CDR2 (germline): SGHDT, YYEEEE. CDR3 region: CASQPGQKTDTQYF. The CDR3 DNA follows: TGTGCCAGCCAACCCGGTCAGAAGACAGATACGCAGTATTTT.

The genes are TRBV6-5 and TRBJ1-2; 7 bases agree with TRBD1. The CDR3 extends over 15 amino acids. Germline CDR1 is MNHEY and CDR2 is SVGAGI. The trim removed 0 bases at V and 8 bases at J, leaving 9 bases unmatched. DNA of the CDR3: TGTGCCAGCAGTTACTCGACAGGGCCGACGGGGGGCTACACCTTC. Its protein is CASSYSTGPTGGYTF.

The chain employs TRBV2 and TRBJ2-2, with a tentative D call TRBD1 (5 bases). The V gene's germline CDR1 is SNHLY and CDR2 FYNNEI. Trimming took off 6 bases at V and 6 bases at J, with 11 bases between the two ends. The CDR3 contains 13 residues. The DNA for the CDR3 is TGTGCCAGCAGCGCCGTAGGGGCCGGGGAGCTGTTTTTT. Protein product: CASSAVGAGELFF.

CDR3 in amino acids: CASSATSRQGSGNTIYF. The CDR3 bases are TGTGCCAGCAGCGCAACTTCGCGGCAGGGTTCTGGAAACACCATATATTTT. The chain joins TRBV9 to TRBJ1-3; D possibly corresponds to TRBD1 (5 bases). Germline lookup yields CDR1 SGDLS and CDR2 YYNGEE. V shed 3 bases and J shed 1 base, with 17 bases lying between them. CDR3 length: 17 amino acids.

This clone was observed a single time. The chain has TRBV27 and TRBJ1-1, with D unresolved. CDR1 MNHEY and CDR2 SMNVEV come from the germline V gene (reference sequence). V lost 11 bases to trimming and J lost 0 bases, with 16 bases between them. The CDR3 covers 14 residues. The CDR3 region is CAVRTRALNTEAFF. DNA for the CDR3: TGTGCCGTACGTACCCGGGCGCTGAACACTGAAGCTTTCTTT.

The rearrangement uses TRBV6-1 and TRBJ2-7; 10 bases align to TRBD2. Germline-derived CDR1 and CDR2 are MNHNS and SASEGT. With V trimmed by 6 bases and J by 6 bases, 11 bases remained unmatched. The length of the CDR3 is 15 residues. The CDR3 nucleotides are TGTGCCAGCAGCGGACTAGCGGCACCCCGTGGCGAGCAGTACTTC. As protein: CASSGLAAPRGEQYF.

The rearrangement joins TRBV5-1 to TRBJ2-6; D unresolved. The CDR3 consists of 14 residues. Trimming pared 0 bases from V and 4 bases from J, leaving 5 bases between. CDR1 is SGHRS and CDR2 is YFSETQ in the germline V gene. Written as DNA, the CDR3 is TGCGCCAGCAGCTTGGGTACAGGGGCCAACGTCCTGACTTTC. Its translation: CASSLGTGANVLTF.

The rearrangement links TRBV11-2 to TRBJ1-1; the D is unclear. Trimming shortened V by 0 bases and J by 1 base, and 12 bases separated the two germline ends. CDR1 is SGHAT and CDR2 is FQNNGV in the germline V gene. This CDR3 comprises 16 residues. The CDR3 reads CASSLDRGLANTEAFF. CDR3 nucleotide sequence: TGTGCCAGCAGCTTAGATCGTGGACTGGCGAACACTGAAGCTTTCTTT.

This clone was detected once. The V call is TRBV6-1, the J call TRBJ1-5, with 7 nucleotides matching TRBD1. There are 15 residues in the CDR3. Germline loops: CDR1 MNHNS, CDR2 SASEGT. V shed 2 bases and J 4 bases; nucleotides not matched to a gene: 5. In DNA form, the CDR3 reads TGTGCCAGCAGTGAAACCCCGGGACAGAATCAGCCCCAGCATTTT. Translation gives CASSETPGQNQPQHF.

The gene calls are TRBV6-6 and TRBJ2-7, with TRBD1 as a possible D gene (5 bases). Deletions cut 2 bases from V and 2 bases from J, with 7 bases between. Germline V gene sequence: CDR1 MNHNY, CDR2 SVGAGI (reference sequence). The CDR3 is made up of 13 amino acids. The CDR3 nucleotides are TGTGCCAGCAGTTACGGCAGGGCCTACGAGCAGTACTTC. Protein sequence: CASSYGRAYEQYF.

CDR3 sequence (DNA): TGTGCCATCAGTGAGTCATTGGACCGAAATCAGCCCCAGCATTTT. This sequence encodes CAISESLDRNQPQHF. This chain links TRBV10-3 with TRBJ1-5, with no clear D. CDR1 is ENHRY, CDR2 SYGVKD, per germline. The CDR3 runs 15 residues. V lost 0 bases and J 4 bases, leaving 10 bases between the germline ends.

The chain links TRBV28 to TRBJ2-7; D might be TRBD1 or TRBD2, each matching 5 bases. Trimming left V 3 bases short and J 12 bases short, with 27 bases between. Germline V gene sequence: CDR1 MDHEN, CDR2 SYDVKM. This CDR3 has 16 residues. CDR3 protein: CASSLQKGVGAYGAYF. The CDR3 DNA sequence: TGTGCCAGCAGTTTGCAGAAGGGTGTCGGGGCCTACGGGGCGTACTTC.

The V gene is TRBV11-3, the J gene TRBJ2-2; 8 bases are a match to TRBD2. The CDR3 has 12 amino acids. V was clipped by 8 bases and J by 7 bases; unmatched bases: 3. CDR1 SGHNT and CDR2 YENEEA come from the germline V gene. Here the CDR3 reads CASGTRGGELFF. The CDR3 nucleotides are TGTGCCAGCGGGACTAGAGGCGGGGAGCTGTTTTTT.

The V gene is TRBV5-1, the J gene TRBJ2-7; 11 bases agree with TRBD2. The V gene end was trimmed by 4 bases and the J gene end by 0 bases; junction bases not matched to a gene: 9. The germline V gene has CDR1 SGHRS and CDR2 YFSETQ. The CDR3 is made up of 17 amino acids. The CDR3 loop is CASSIGLAGTFSYEQYF. For the CDR3, the DNA is TGCGCCAGCAGCATAGGACTAGCGGGTACGTTCTCCTACGAGCAGTACTTC.